One sample yielded the 7 T cell receptor beta chains listed below, sequenced in a study of shared clonotypes between healthy human individuals. Libraries were prepared by immunoSEQ multiplex PCR; TCRdb keeps only in-frame clonotypes and omits some of them. The sample carries a few million clones, 85% to 95% recorded once. Sequencing was carried out using naive CD4+ T cells from PBMCs. The sample's subset: CD45RA+ positively selected. The receptors shown here come from a man between 18 and 29 years old in good health. Some clones in this sample may be carry-over from other donors' samples.

In nucleotides, the CDR3 is TGTGCCAGCAGCCGGCAGAGGGGGAGTAACACTGAAGCTTTCTTT. Its translation: CASSRQRGSNTEAFF. The chain joins TRBV14 to TRBJ1-1; D is possibly TRBD1 (6 bases). V lost 4 bases, J lost 2 bases, and 14 bases lay in between. The CDR3 is 15 residues long. In germline, CDR1 is SGHDN, CDR2 FVKESK.

The chain is built from TRBV11-3 and TRBJ2-7; D unresolved. Germline V gene lookup returns CDR1 SGHNT and CDR2 YENEEA. CDR3 length: 14 residues. V gave up 5 bases and J gave up 3 bases, with 14 bases separating them. The DNA of the CDR3 is TGTGCCAGCAGCCTGACCTTTCCCAGCTACGAGCAGTACTTC. It specifies CASSLTFPSYEQYF. Supplemented by reference TRBV11-3 and TRBJ2-7, the full variable domain reads EAGVVQSPRYKIIEKKQPVAFWCNPISGHNTLYWYLQNLGQGPELLIRYENEEAVDDSQLPKDRFSAERLKGVDSTLKIQPAELGDSAVYLCASSLTFPSYEQYFGPGTRLTVT.

The V and J genes are TRBV28 and TRBJ1-1, with D hard to call. CDR1 and CDR2 (germline): MDHEN, SYDVKM. This CDR3 region has 15 residues. The V gene lost 6 bases and the J gene lost 0 bases, with 14 bases spanning the gap. The CDR3 DNA sequence: TGTGCCAGCAGATACAGCTGGATCATGAACACTGAAGCTTTCTTT. Its protein product is CASRYSWIMNTEAFF.

CDR3 sequence reads: CASSKQGREQYF. The CDR3 DNA follows: TGCGCCAGCAGCAAACAGGGTAGGGAGCAGTACTTC. V usage is TRBV5-1 and J usage is TRBJ2-7; weak D call: TRBD1 (6 bases). This CDR3 has 12 amino acids. Trimming took off 4 bases at V and 7 bases at J, with 12 bases between the two ends. Per germline, CDR1 SGHRS and CDR2 YFSETQ.

This clone occurred once. This sample also contains other DNA sequences that code for the same CDR3. The chain couples TRBV28 to TRBJ1-2, with D possibly matching TRBD1 (5 bases). V lost 3 bases to trimming and J lost 5 bases, with 13 bases between them. This CDR3 is built from 14 residues. The germline gives CDR1 MDHEN, CDR2 SYDVKM. The CDR3 region is CASSLGQGGYGYTF. Here the CDR3 DNA reads TGTGCCAGCAGTTTGGGGCAGGGAGGATATGGCTACACCTTC.

Note on this clone: The sample carries other DNA sequences with the same CDR3. The chain is built from TRBV6-1 and TRBJ2-3; the D is unclear. Germline lookup yields CDR1 MNHNS and CDR2 SASEGT. This CDR3 has 13 amino acids. Between the trimmed V and J ends, which lost 4 bases and 2 bases, there was a span of 7 bases. The CDR3 sequence is CASSGVSTDTQYF. The CDR3 DNA is TGTGCCAGCAGTGGGGTATCCACAGATACGCAGTATTTT.

For this clone: The sample holds other DNA sequences that translate to the same CDR3. CDR3 residues: CASSPGPGETQYF. In nucleotides, the CDR3 is TGCGCCAGCAGCCCCGGCCCGGGGGAGACCCAGTACTTC. This chain links TRBV5-1 with TRBJ2-5, with D maybe TRBD2 (5 bases). Germline V gene lookup returns CDR1 SGHRS and CDR2 YFSETQ. This CDR3 is 13 amino acids long. V lost 4 bases and J lost 5, with 12 bases in between.